A single sample gave rise to the 25 T cell receptor beta chains below, sequenced in a study of shared clonotypes between healthy human individuals. Only in-frame clones appear in the TCRdb table, and some are missing; sequencing was by immunoSEQ multiplex PCR. The profile shows about 1.5 million clones, 98% of them singletons. Material for sequencing was naive CD4+ T cells sorted from blood. Subset noted: CD45RA+ positively selected. The source is a man aged 25 to 40 in good health.

The chain combines TRBV5-1 with TRBJ1-5; D unclear. The CDR3 consists of 15 residues. Trimming shortened V by 3 bases and J by 0 bases, and 10 bases separated the two germline ends. Germline assignment: CDR1 SGHRS and CDR2 YFSETQ. In DNA form, the CDR3 reads TGCGCCAGCAGCTCCGACGGTGATAGCAATCAGCCCCAGCATTTT. It encodes CASSSDGDSNQPQHF.

This chain links TRBV28 with TRBJ1-5; D remains unclear. V lost 6 bases and J 5 bases, leaving 17 bases between the germline ends. CDR3 length: 15 residues. The V gene's germline CDR1 is MDHEN and CDR2 SYDVKM. CDR3: CASSLGSLAYQPQHF. Written as DNA, the CDR3 is TGTGCCAGCAGCCTAGGGAGTTTAGCCTATCAGCCCCAGCATTTT. Based on the CDR3 plus reference TRBV28 and TRBJ1-5, the full variable domain is DVKVTQSSRYLVKRTGEKVFLECVQDMDHENMFWYRQDPGLGLRLIYFSYDVKMKEKGDIPEGYSVSREKKERFSLILESASTNQTSMYLCASSLGSLAYQPQHFGDGTRLSIL.

V usage is TRBV27 and J usage is TRBJ1-2; D uncertain. The CDR3 has 14 residues. The germline V gene has CDR1 MNHEY and CDR2 SMNVEV (reference sequence). V gave up 3 bases and J gave up 8 bases, with 16 bases separating them. CDR3 sequence: CASSFKGSGWGYTF. The CDR3 bases are TGTGCCAGCAGTTTCAAGGGATCGGGTTGGGGCTACACCTTC.

V gene TRBV5-1 combines with J gene TRBJ1-1, with D hard to call. The CDR3 is 17 amino acids. The ends were cut back, 0 bases at V and 4 bases at J, with 19 bases in the middle. CDR1 and CDR2 (germline): SGHRS, YFSETQ. CDR3 DNA: TGCGCCAGCAGCTTGGCCTCCCTTAGTGCCGGGGTCACTGAAGCTTTCTTT. Its translation: CASSLASLSAGVTEAFF.

The V call is TRBV4-2, the J call TRBJ2-3, with D unclear. The germline V gene has CDR1 LGHNA and CDR2 YNFKEQ. Trimming took 2 bases from V and 6 from J, leaving 18 bases between them. The CDR3 is 16 residues long. This chain's CDR3 is CASSQLHDIVGDTQYF. CDR3 coding DNA: TGTGCCAGCAGCCAACTGCATGATATAGTCGGGGATACGCAGTATTTT.

The rearrangement joins TRBV18 to TRBJ2-5; 7 nucleotides align to TRBD2. Germline CDR1 reads KGHSH; CDR2 reads LQKENI. CDR3 size: 13 residues. J gave up 2 bases and V 6 bases, and 3 bases lay outside the gene matches. CDR3 in DNA: TGTGCCAGCTCCGGGGGGTGGCAAGAGACCCAGTACTTC. Translated: CASSGGWQETQYF.

The rearrangement joins TRBV29-1 to TRBJ2-7, with 12 bases that match TRBD2. The CDR3 is made up of 13 amino acids. The junction had 7 bases not matched to a gene; V was cut back by 7 bases and J by 6 bases. CDR1 SQVTM and CDR2 ANQGSEA come from the germline V gene. The CDR3 loop reads CSAGLAGTGEQYF. In nucleotides, the CDR3 is TGCAGCGCCGGACTAGCGGGGACGGGCGAGCAGTACTTC.

This chain links TRBV28 with TRBJ1-1; the D is unclear. CDR3 length: 14 residues. The germline gives CDR1 MDHEN, CDR2 SYDVKM. V was shortened by 8 bases and J by 4 bases, with 17 bases between the two germline ends. Written as DNA, the CDR3 is TGTGCCAGCTTCAGTATAGGACTTGGCACTGAAGCTTTCTTT. Residues: CASFSIGLGTEAFF.

This clone occurred a few times. The V gene is TRBV29-1, the J gene TRBJ1-2; no clear D gene. Trimming removed 7 bases from V and 2 bases from J, with 8 bases in between. CDR3 length equals 11 residues. Germline V lookup: CDR1 SQVTM, CDR2 ANQGSEA. The CDR3 is CSALSNYGYTF. Written as DNA, the CDR3 is TGCAGCGCCCTTTCCAACTATGGCTACACCTTC. The whole variable domain, remainder taken from reference TRBV29-1 and TRBJ1-2, is SAVISQKPSRDICQRGTSLTIQCQVDSQVTMMFWYRQQPGQSLTLIATANQGSEATYESGFVIDKFPISRPNLTFSTLTVSNMSPEDSSIYLCSALSNYGYTFGSGTRLTVV.

This chain links TRBV5-1 with TRBJ2-5, with 8 bases matching TRBD1. Unmatched junction bases numbered 7, after V lost 0 bases and J lost 3 bases. The CDR3 spans 16 residues. Germline V CDR1 and CDR2: SGHRS, YFSETQ. As DNA, the CDR3 is TGCGCCAGCAGCTTGGGTTTAGGACAGGGAGAAGAGACCCAGTACTTC. Residues: CASSLGLGQGEETQYF.

The rearrangement joins TRBV5-4 to TRBJ2-7; D may match TRBD1 or TRBD2 (5 bases each). The CDR3 runs to 16 residues. Trimming removed 1 base from V and 3 bases from J, with 17 bases in between. Germline CDR1 reads SGHNT; CDR2 reads YYREEE (reference sequence). CDR3 amino acids: CASSLPGTGRNYEQYF. In nucleotides, the CDR3 is TGTGCCAGCAGCTTGCCCGGGACGGGAAGAAACTACGAGCAGTACTTC. The variable domain in full, with the rest retrieved from reference TRBV5-4 and TRBJ2-7, is ETGVTQSPTHLIKTRGQQVTLRCSSQSGHNTVSWYQQALGQGPQFIFQYYREEENGRGNFPPRFSGLQFPNYSSELNVNALELDDSALYLCASSLPGTGRNYEQYFGPGTRLTVT.

The CDR3 sequence: CASSGTSGRPADTQYF. The CDR3 nucleotides are TGTGCCAGCAGCGGGACTAGCGGGCGTCCTGCAGATACGCAGTATTTT. This chain links TRBV7-2 with TRBJ2-3; 12 positions match TRBD2. V lost 5 bases and J lost 4; bases outside the gene matches: 7. Germline loops: CDR1 SGHTA, CDR2 FQGNSA. This CDR3 contains 16 residues. Complete variable domain (other parts from reference TRBV7-2 and TRBJ2-3): GAGVSQSPSNKVTEKGKDVELRCDPISGHTALYWYRQSLGQGLEFLIYFQGNSAPDKSGLPSDRFSAERTGGSVSTLTIQRTQQEDSAVYLCASSGTSGRPADTQYFGPGTRLTVL.

The chain couples TRBV28 to TRBJ2-7, with 7 bases lining up with TRBD1. The V and J ends lost 3 bases and 0 bases, in that order; junction bases with no gene match: 8. CDR3 length equals 16 residues. Germline CDR1 reads MDHEN; CDR2 reads SYDVKM. In nucleotides, the CDR3 is TGTGCCAGCAGTTTTGGTCGGGACAGACTCTCCTACGAGCAGTACTTC. Translating it yields CASSFGRDRLSYEQYF. Together with reference TRBV28 and TRBJ2-7, the CDR3 gives the full variable domain: DVKVTQSSRYLVKRTGEKVFLECVQDMDHENMFWYRQDPGLGLRLIYFSYDVKMKEKGDIPEGYSVSREKKERFSLILESASTNQTSMYLCASSFGRDRLSYEQYFGPGTRLTVT.

Points on this clone: A junction boundary mismatches the germline segment, possibly from a read error. The chain couples TRBV30 to TRBJ2-1, with unresolved D. Germline-derived CDR1 and CDR2 are GTSNPN and SVGIG (reference sequence). The CDR3 covers 8 residues. DNA for the CDR3: TGTGCCTGTTCTGAGCGGTTCTTC. This codes for CACSERFF.

V is TRBV2 and J is TRBJ2-5; no reliable D call. There are 16 residues in the CDR3. V gave up 2 bases and J gave up 0 bases, with 13 bases separating them. The germline gives CDR1 SNHLY, CDR2 FYNNEI. CDR3 DNA sequence: TGTGCCAGCAGTGAACCCGGACGGATGTACCAAGAGACCCAGTACTTC. It is translated as CASSEPGRMYQETQYF. Complete variable domain (other parts from reference TRBV2 and TRBJ2-5): EPEVTQTPSHQVTQMGQEVILRCVPISNHLYFYWYRQILGQKVEFLVSFYNNEISEKSEIFDDQFSVERPDGSNFTLKIRSTKLEDSAMYFCASSEPGRMYQETQYFGPGTRLLVL.

This rearrangement joins TRBV6-5 to TRBJ2-1; the D gene is possibly TRBD1 (6 bases). V shed 6 bases and J shed 6 bases, with 15 bases lying between them. This CDR3 spans 14 amino acids. Germline V gives CDR1 MNHEY, CDR2 SVGAGI. The CDR3 is CASRELQGSNEQFF. In nucleotides, the CDR3 is TGTGCCAGCAGAGAGCTGCAGGGGTCCAATGAGCAGTTCTTC.

The chain couples TRBV6-5 to TRBJ2-7; possible D gene TRBD1, 5 bases. The V gene's germline CDR1 is MNHEY and CDR2 SVGAGI. The germline V and J ends were trimmed by 6 bases and 7 bases, with 10 bases remaining between them. The CDR3 is 11 amino acids. The chain's CDR3 is CASRAYREQYF. CDR3 nucleotide sequence: TGTGCCAGCAGGGCGTACAGGGAGCAGTACTTC.

The V and J genes are TRBV9 and TRBJ2-3; 8 nucleotides align to TRBD2. The CDR3 runs to 15 residues. J gave up 6 bases and V 0 bases, and 6 bases lay outside the gene matches. Germline V gene data show CDR1 as SGDLS and CDR2 as YYNGEE. As DNA, the CDR3 is TGTGCCAGCAGCGTAGCTCCGGGAGGGTCCGATACGCAGTATTTT. It codes for CASSVAPGGSDTQYF.

The chain couples TRBV9 to TRBJ2-7, with 7 bases identical to TRBD1. Germline loops: CDR1 SGDLS, CDR2 YYNGEE. Trimming cost V 3 bases and J 2 bases; bases outside gene matches: 5. The CDR3 has 14 residues. This chain's CDR3 is CASSARQGPYEQYF. The CDR3 bases are TGTGCCAGCAGCGCACGACAGGGCCCCTACGAGCAGTACTTC. Looking up the rest from reference TRBV9 and TRBJ2-7 gives the full variable domain: DSGVTQTPKHLITATGQRVTLRCSPRSGDLSVYWYQQSLDQGLQFLIQYYNGEERAKGNILERFSAQQFPDLHSELNLSSLELGDSALYFCASSARQGPYEQYFGPGTRLTVT.

The chain employs TRBV7-9 and TRBJ2-7, with 13 bases fitting TRBD2. Germline V gene sequence: CDR1 SEHNR, CDR2 FQNEAQ (reference sequence). V lost 5 bases, J lost 4 bases, and 8 bases stayed unmatched. The CDR3 is 16 amino acids. CDR3 sequence (DNA): TGTGCCAGCAGCACGACTAGCGGGAGGAGTGTGTACGAGCAGTACTTC. It encodes CASSTTSGRSVYEQYF.

The V gene is TRBV7-9, the J gene TRBJ1-2, with D tentatively TRBD1 (5 bases). Germline CDR1 is SEHNR and CDR2 is FQNEAQ (reference sequence). The V gene lost 3 bases and the J gene lost 6 bases, with 17 bases spanning the gap. The length of the CDR3 is 15 residues. This CDR3 is CASSFEFEGRHGYTF. The CDR3 nucleotides are TGTGCCAGCAGCTTTGAGTTCGAGGGGCGGCATGGCTACACCTTC.

The gene calls are TRBV29-1 and TRBJ2-1, with D possibly TRBD2 on 6 matching bases. Trimming cost V 0 bases and J 0 bases, with 12 bases left between them. Germline loops: CDR1 SQVTM, CDR2 ANQGSEA. This CDR3 contains 16 residues. The CDR3 here is CSVEDPGGSSYNEQFF. Written as DNA, the CDR3 is TGCAGCGTTGAAGATCCAGGAGGGAGCTCCTACAATGAGCAGTTCTTC.

The sample holds one count of this clone. This sequence joins TRBV7-9 and TRBJ2-5, with 8 positions matching TRBD1. The V gene end was trimmed by 6 bases and the J gene end by 5 bases; junction bases not matched to a gene: 11. The CDR3 contains 15 residues. The germline CDR1 and CDR2 sequences are SEHNR and FQNEAQ (reference sequence). CDR3 sequence reads: CASSPRTGTFETQYF. The CDR3, as DNA: TGTGCCAGCAGTCCGCGGACAGGGACCTTCGAGACCCAGTACTTC. Full variable domain (outside the CDR3, taken from reference TRBV7-9 and TRBJ2-5): DTGVSQNPRHKITKRGQNVTFRCDPISEHNRLYWYRQTLGQGPEFLTYFQNEAQLEKSRLLSDRFSAERPKGSFSTLEIQRTEQGDSAMYLCASSPRTGTFETQYFGPGTRLLVL.

V gene TRBV7-6 combines with J gene TRBJ2-2; D is undetermined. The CDR3 runs 13 residues. Germline assignment: CDR1 SGHVS and CDR2 FNYEAQ. Trimming left V 5 bases short and J 6 bases short, with 10 bases between. The DNA for the CDR3 is TGTGCCAGCAGCCAACACCTCGCCGGGGAGCTGTTTTTT. Amino acids: CASSQHLAGELFF.

This clone occurred once. The CDR3 DNA reads as TGTGCCAGTAGCCAGCGGGATTTCAATGAGCAGTTCTTC. Protein sequence: CASSQRDFNEQFF. This sequence joins TRBV19 and TRBJ2-1, with 7 bases matching TRBD2. Looked up from germline, CDR1 is LNHDA and CDR2 is SQIVND (reference sequence). V lost 6 bases and J lost 6; bases outside the gene matches: 5. There are 13 residues in the CDR3. The whole variable domain, remainder taken from reference TRBV19 and TRBJ2-1, is DGGITQSPKYLFRKEGQNVTLSCEQNLNHDAMYWYRQDPGQGLRLIYYSQIVNDFQKGDIAEGYSVSREKKESFPLTVTSAQKNPTAFYLCASSQRDFNEQFFGPGTRLTVL.